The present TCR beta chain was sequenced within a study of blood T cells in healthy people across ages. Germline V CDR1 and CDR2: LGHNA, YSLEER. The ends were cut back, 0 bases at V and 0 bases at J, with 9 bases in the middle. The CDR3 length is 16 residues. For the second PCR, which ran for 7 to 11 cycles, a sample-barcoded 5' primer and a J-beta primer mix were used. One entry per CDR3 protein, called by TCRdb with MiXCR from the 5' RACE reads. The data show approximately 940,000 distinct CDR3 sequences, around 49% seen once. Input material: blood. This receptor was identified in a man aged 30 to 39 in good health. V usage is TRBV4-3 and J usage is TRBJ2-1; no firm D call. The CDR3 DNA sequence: TGCGCCAGCAGCCAAGACTGGCCTACCTCCTACAATGAGCAGTTCTTC. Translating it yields CASSQDWPTSYNEQFF.